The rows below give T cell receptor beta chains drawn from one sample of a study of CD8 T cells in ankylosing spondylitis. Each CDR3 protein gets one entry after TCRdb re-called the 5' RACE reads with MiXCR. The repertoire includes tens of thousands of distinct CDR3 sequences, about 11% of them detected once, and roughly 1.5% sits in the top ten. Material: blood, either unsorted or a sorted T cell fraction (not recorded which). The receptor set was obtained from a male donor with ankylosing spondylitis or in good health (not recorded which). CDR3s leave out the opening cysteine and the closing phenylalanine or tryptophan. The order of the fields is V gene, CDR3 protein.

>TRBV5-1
ASSLYPIGETQY
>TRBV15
ATSRDPGVTYGYT
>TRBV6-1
ASSDHPDRAAREQY
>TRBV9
ASSVAGGVAF
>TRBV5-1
ASSLEQSVTEAF
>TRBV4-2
ASSQDRASGVYDTQY
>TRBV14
ASSQLENTEAF
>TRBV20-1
SARGQGRYGYT
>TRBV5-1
ASSREGGGLNEKLF
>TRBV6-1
ASSELEEKLF
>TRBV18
ASSPQNQPQH
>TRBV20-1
SASGGGGDTQY
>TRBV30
AWSAGSTDTQY
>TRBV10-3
AITEGQEVGEQF
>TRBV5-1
ASSWGGDATEAF